What follows describes a single T cell receptor beta chain. The antigen is not known. These data come from a study of vaccination and CD4 T cells after COVID-19. Study-wide results and caveats: A median approximately 86% of convalescent patients' SARS-CoV-2-reactive clones emerged only after vaccination.

Sequencing of the DNA from cultured CD4+ T cells was carried out with the Oncomine TCR Beta short-read assay. Each CDR3 protein gets one entry after TCRdb re-called the PCR reads with MiXCR. The table records 7,000 to 10,000 distinct CDR3 sequences, under 80% of them present only once. Trimming stripped 0 bases from V and 0 bases from J, with 15 bases between. Germline V gene sequence: CDR1 MNHNS, CDR2 SASEGT. CDR3 length equals 18 residues. Documented treatment: approximately nine-day PBMC culture with coronavirus spike peptide pools or control peptides (ViraFEST assay). Researchers reported culturing 2 million to 2.5 million PBMCs per well with around 10 IU/ml IL-2 and approximately 10 ug/ml peptide pools.

V usage is TRBV6-1 and J usage is TRBJ1-5; D not certain. Input material: CD4+ T cells from blood, cultured in vitro. The TCR comes from a human donor who had recovered from COVID-19. The CDR3: CASSEAFVQSYSNQPQHF. CDR3 sequence (DNA): TGTGCCAGCAGTGAAGCTTTTGTACAGTCCTATAGCAATCAGCCCCAGCATTTT.